A selection of T cell receptor beta chains follows, all from one sample in a study of CD8 T cells in ankylosing spondylitis. One entry per CDR3 protein results from TCRdb running MiXCR on the 5' RACE reads. In the table there are 390,000 or so distinct CDR3 sequences, more than 20% of which are singletons. Material: blood, either unsorted or a sorted T cell fraction (not recorded which). Receptors originate from a male donor with ankylosing spondylitis. Both conserved end residues are part of each CDR3. D genes are given only for firm matches. A row's size may be missing; if present it is once, few, many or a size class.

J gene: TRBJ2-1; V gene: TRBV24-1; D gene: TRBD2; CDR3 length: 14; clone size: -; CDR3 DNA: TGTGCCACCAGTCTCGGGGGGTCAGACAATGAGCAGTTCTTC; CDR3 protein: CATSLGGSDNEQFF
J gene: TRBJ1-3; V gene: TRBV5-1; D gene: -; CDR3 length: 13; clone size: -; CDR3 DNA: TGCGCCAGCACCCAAAGACCAGGAAACACCATATATTTT; CDR3 protein: CASTQRPGNTIYF
J gene: TRBJ1-2; V gene: TRBV18; D gene: TRBD1; CDR3 length: 13; clone size: -; CDR3 DNA: TGTGCCAGCTCAACCGACAGGGCCGATGGCTACACCTTC; CDR3 protein: CASSTDRADGYTF
J gene: TRBJ1-2; V gene: TRBV5-1; D gene: -; CDR3 length: 14; clone size: few; CDR3 DNA: TGCGCCAGCAGCTTGGGGGTGACGCTCTATGGCTACACCTTC; CDR3 protein: CASSLGVTLYGYTF
J gene: TRBJ2-3; V gene: TRBV20-1; D gene: -; CDR3 length: 15; clone size: -; CDR3 DNA: TGCAGTGCTGGGACCCGCGGCCCGGCGGCGGATACGCAGTATTTT; CDR3 protein: CSAGTRGPAADTQYF
J gene: TRBJ2-3; V gene: TRBV5-1; D gene: -; CDR3 length: 13; clone size: few; CDR3 DNA: TGCGCCAGCAGCCGTGCTAGCACAGATACGCAGTATTTT; CDR3 protein: CASSRASTDTQYF
J gene: TRBJ2-5; V gene: TRBV15; D gene: -; CDR3 length: 16; clone size: few; CDR3 DNA: TGTGCCACCAGCAGAGTCTTTCCAGGGGCGGGAGAGACCCAGTACTTC; CDR3 protein: CATSRVFPGAGETQYF
J gene: TRBJ2-7; V gene: TRBV7-9; D gene: TRBD1; CDR3 length: 13; clone size: few; CDR3 DNA: TGTGCCAGCATCTTGGGTCGACGACAGGGAAGAAATTTC; CDR3 protein: CASILGRRQGRNF
J gene: TRBJ2-7; V gene: TRBV28; D gene: -; CDR3 length: 12; clone size: -; CDR3 DNA: TGTGCCAGCGGGACCGGGCGCTACGAGCAGTACTTC; CDR3 protein: CASGTGRYEQYF
J gene: TRBJ2-7; V gene: TRBV27; D gene: -; CDR3 length: 14; clone size: many; CDR3 DNA: TGTGCCAGCAGTTTATCGCCCCCCGGCTACGAGCAGTACTTC; CDR3 protein: CASSLSPPGYEQYF
J gene: TRBJ2-7; V gene: TRBV6-1; D gene: -; CDR3 length: 14; clone size: -; CDR3 DNA: TGTGCCAGCAGTCCACACCGGCACTCCTACGAGCAGTACTTC; CDR3 protein: CASSPHRHSYEQYF
J gene: TRBJ2-1; V gene: TRBV7-2; D gene: TRBD2; CDR3 length: 16; clone size: -; CDR3 DNA: TGTGCCAGCAGCTTAGACGGCGGGAGGTCCTACAATGAGCAGTTCTTC; CDR3 protein: CASSLDGGRSYNEQFF
J gene: TRBJ2-5; V gene: TRBV5-6; D gene: -; CDR3 length: 14; clone size: -; CDR3 DNA: TGTGCCAGCAGCCGCACAACCTCCCAGGGAGCCCAGTACTTC; CDR3 protein: CASSRTTSQGAQYF